This T cell receptor (beta chain) was obtained from a study of cytomegalovirus exposure and HLA in healthy donors (TCRdb year 2017). With regard to the full study: According to an earlier analysis of a few hundred of the donors, some 180 million T cells yielded 117 million unique TCR beta sequences and 250 to 350 Gb of sequence data. Roughly 300 gigabases of sequencing data and around 80 million unique TCR sequences made up an early release that covered approximately 650 HLA-typed donors. The genetic ancestry cluster associated with self-reported Caucasian donors included roughly 84% of the approximately 430 genotyped donors. The aim of the study was to test whether cataloging public T cell receptors could identify signatures of past pathogen exposure. The study used immunosequencing to profile the T cell repertoires of under 700 subjects and linked those repertoires to cytomegalovirus serostatus. Along with the roughly 670-subject first cohort, a separate validation cohort of around 120 different subjects was used. The study combined high-throughput TCR immunosequencing, statistical association of individual TCRs with disease status, and machine learning to predict cytomegalovirus infection status. A later analysis re-examined previously published TCR beta repertoires from 610 or so donors and added high-resolution HLA genotyping to investigate patterns of TCR occurrence. In the later analysis, no new phenotypic data were used to find candidate immune exposures; instead, reliance was placed on TCR beta sequences and their occurrence across donors. To decide whether each TCR beta V gene segment behaved as functional or pseudogenic, an earlier analysis of some 570 of the donors relied on high-throughput TCR beta sequencing. Donor age, sex, ethnicity and CMV serostatus were collected together with the repertoire data. Genome-wide SNP genotypes for about 65% of the 666 donors were used in a later genetic analysis, which treated that subset as a discovery cohort. All discovery cohort repertoires had been generated using a single sequencing platform. Class I and class II HLA loci were covered by the typing at four-digit resolution. Typing coverage varied by locus: 629-630 donors for A, B, C, DRB1 and DQB1; under 550 for DQA1; 600 to 610 for DPA1; 400 to 480 for DPB1. Several DR-DQ haplotypes were treated as single units for association and clustering because of strong linkage in the cohort. On average, 235,054 unique TCR beta nucleotide sequences were sequenced per donor among some 420 genotyped donors of the cohort, with 15% to 20% of those sequences being non-productive.

The library was obtained by the immunoSEQ multiplex PCR assay. The multiplex PCR relied on a mix of 60 forward primers for TCR Vbeta segments and 13 reverse primers for TCR Jbeta segments. A multiplex PCR assay on genomic DNA amplified the CDR3 region of rearranged TCR beta genes. The Illumina HiSeq System was used to sequence the amplified TCR beta libraries as 87-base-pair reads. As for the original processing: Across the 600 to 700 repertoires, a later analysis counted tens of millions of unique TCR beta chains, roughly 11 million of which were shared by at least two donors. Raw reads were error-corrected and collapsed into unique sequences by a nearest-neighbor algorithm in which closely related sequences were merged to remove PCR and sequencing errors. To assign V, D and J gene segments, CDR3 sequences were aligned to IMGT reference sequences. For a sequence to be retained, a match of at least six nucleotides to both a V gene segment and a J gene segment was required. A rearrangement was called productive if the CDR3 had no stop codons and remained in frame with V and J, and every other rearrangement was called non-productive. CDR3 was defined by IMGT convention, running from the second conserved V-encoded cysteine to the conserved J-encoded phenylalanine. The earlier analysis of 587 of the donors excluded sequences that lacked an unambiguous match to a single V gene segment. In an earlier analysis of 500 to 750 of the donors, V segments were called functional above 56.7% productive rearrangements and were called segregating when the between-donor standard deviation exceeded 5%. A statistical classification framework was built to diagnose cytomegalovirus status from the catalog of TCR beta chain sequences. In a later analysis, V and J genes were assigned by comparing TCR nucleotide sequences against IMGT/GENE-DB human TR gene sequences. In a later analysis, CDR3 sequences and most-parsimonious VDJ recombination scenarios were assigned using the TCRdist pipeline. In a later analysis, each TCR beta chain was defined by its CDR3 amino acid sequence together with its V-gene family, and reads without a unique V-gene family were excluded. As a way to deal with suspected cross-contamination and a sequencing artifact, a later analysis dropped roughly 620 nucleotide sequences that were highly shared and had low generation probability. For each public chain, a later analysis derived a clonal expansion index from normalized ranks of inferred template counts within each repertoire. Generation probabilities in a later analysis came from a VDJ recombination model fitted to out-of-frame rearrangements, and those results were checked against IGoR. A later analysis scored TCR-TCR, TCR-HLA and TCR-CMV co-occurrence with hypergeometric tests, applying a repertoire-size bias correction to TCR pairs. To estimate false discovery rates, a later analysis permuted the HLA or CMV assignments 20 times. In a later analysis, co-occurring TCRs were grouped using DBSCAN, with TCRdist sequence similarity added in when clustering inside HLA-allele-positive subsets. Repertoires with fewer than 30,000 or more than 120,000 public chains were left out of co-occurrence clustering, as were roughly five repertoires with anomalous nucleotide sharing. TCRdb retrieved this table from immuneACCESS and kept in-frame rearrangements only. Not all clones are present; in checked studies, unresolved V genes account for under half, and no reason is known for the remainder. V and J calls and clone size are given by that table; D and trimming were obtained from the DNA. A total of around 200,000 clones appear in this sample, 65% to 80% of them only once. Around 4.8% of the sample is held by the ten biggest clonotypes.

The CDR3 starts with the cysteine, ends with the phenylalanine, and has 14 residues. Only CDR3 DNA remains: 42 bases, in frame from the first base. Trimming costs V 3 bases and J 1 base, and their ends lie 7 bases apart. CDR1 and CDR2 (LGHNA, YSLEER) derive from the germline V gene. The cohort was made up of 666 healthy bone marrow donors. All cohort members were sampled while nominally healthy, although unrecorded immune exposures were likely present. The donor tested CMV seropositive, placing the donor among the 250 to 350 seropositive members of the cohort. Each donor provided a peripheral blood sample, and peripheral blood mononuclear cells were used for TCR beta sequencing. The Qiagen DNeasy Blood Extraction Kit was used to extract genomic DNA from the blood cell samples. There are a few counts of this clone. Its antigen specificity is not known. No quality values exist for individual bases; no much larger clone is one base distant.

On the study overall, not on this receptor specifically: This cohort had only TCR beta chains sequenced, and the lack of alpha or paired-chain data limited which features could be detected. A later analysis found that HLA-associated TCR beta chains were more clonally expanded and had lower generation probabilities than equally common non-associated chains. The authors suggested that the approach could potentially be extended to other disease states and immunological phenotypes. An earlier analysis of approximately 570 of the donors showed that most TCR beta V segments appeared in productive rearrangements either about 87% or about 30% of the time, which broadly matched IMGT annotations. The sequencing pipeline was judged likely to have produced a cluster of highly shared sequence variants as a technical artifact. In a later analysis, TCR association rates were found to vary across HLA loci, with the most associated TCRs seen for DRB1 alleles and the fewest for HLA-C alleles. HLA typing was unavailable for some donors at each locus, so association tests used only the typed subset. Most CMV-associated TCR beta chains appeared to be HLA-restricted in a later analysis, and the HLA associations seemed to be driven largely by CMV exposure. A few of the identified cytomegalovirus-associated TCR beta chains were confirmed in vitro to be specific for cytomegalovirus antigens. Across donors, most TCR sequences were observed very rarely, whereas some public TCRs were present in many individuals. Immune exposure information for the cohort was limited to CMV serostatus. A later analysis associated some 17,000 TCR beta sequences with specific HLA alleles at a false discovery rate of 0.05. In a later genetic analysis, fewer N-insertions in productive TCRs were reported among donors in an Asian-associated ancestry cluster than the roughly 700-donor mean. The classifier was reported to diagnose cytomegalovirus status with high specificity and sensitivity in both the original cohort and the validation cohort. Because the 87-base-pair reads could not distinguish some IMGT-functional V segments, including TRBV6-2 and TRBV6-3, those segments were excluded. Because counts were too low, seventeen rarely observed V segments, including chromosome 9 orphons, were excluded from the earlier analysis of some 540 of the donors. Correlated functional status among segregating V segments might reflect linkage disequilibrium, but an unknown experimental factor could not be ruled out. V-gene and J-gene trimming of TCR beta chains was associated with a missense DCLRE1C variant in a later genetic analysis, and the association was replicated in an independent cohort. In a later analysis, several top co-occurrence clusters were reported to appear linked to parvovirus B19, influenza, CMV and Epstein-Barr virus. A further reported finding was that TCR beta sequences accurately predicted the HLA-A and HLA-B alleles for most subjects in the first cohort. The presence/absence analyses assumed that sequencing depth was roughly uniform across donors, and that assumption may not be true. The study gave a list of 150 to 200 TCR beta chains associated with cytomegalovirus. Strong co-occurrence of HLA alleles, especially DR and DQ, made assigning TCR associations to individual alleles difficult.

The receptor was isolated from a woman aged 30 to 39 in good health and CMV-seropositive. Sequenced input: PBMCs. Recombination joined TRBV4-3 with TRBJ2-1; a tentative D match to TRBD2 spans 5 bases. The DNA sequence is given as TGCGCCAGCAGCCACAGCGGATCCTACAATGAGCAGTTCTTC. It encodes CASSHSGSYNEQFF.